The source of this TCR beta chain is a study of cytomegalovirus exposure and HLA in healthy donors. General study findings and limits: The authors considered a cluster of highly shared sequence variants likely to be a sequencing artifact.

PCR primers comprised 60 Vbeta and 13 Jbeta primers. Clones were read by immunoSEQ multiplex PCR, and TCRdb kept only the in-frame ones, dropping some. Seen here are 150,000 to 200,000 clones, roughly 79% observed once, and the top ten hold about 1.9%. Trimming took 5 bases from V and 5 from J, leaving 10 bases between them. The CDR3 covers 12 residues. Germline values: CDR1 MNHEY, CDR2 SMNVEV (reference sequence). Notes on this clone: The antigen is not known.

V usage is TRBV27 and J usage is TRBJ2-7; D may be TRBD1 (5 bases). Sequenced input: PBMCs. The clonotype was recovered from a man aged 30 to 39 in good health and CMV-seronegative. The CDR3 nucleotides are TGTGCCAGCAGTGGGGCCCTCGACGAGCAGTACTTC. It is translated as CASSGALDEQYF.